This passage covers 23 T cell receptor beta chains from one sample sequenced in a study of human T cells and chemical hapten exposure. Noted time point: patch test 1, 2 weeks after DPC sensitization. The treatment was: therapeutic diphenylcyclopropenone sensitization with weekly scalp DPC. TCRdb itself ran the RACE reads through MiXCR, one entry per CDR3 protein. The table records about 360,000 distinct CDR3 sequences, approximately 5% of them present only once. The sequencing used whole blood, collected in connection with sensitization to the hapten diphenylcyclopropenone (DPC). These receptors all come from a woman between 45 and 65 years old with alopecia areata. Some clones in this sample may be carry-over from other donors' samples.

This clonotype was picked up many times. This chain joins TRBV12-3 or TRBV12-4 and TRBJ2-3; D gene uncertain. V shed 3 bases and J shed 1 base, with 8 bases lying between them. The length of the CDR3 is 14 residues. The CDR3 DNA reads as TGTGCCAGCAGTTTTGGGCTAGGCACAGATACGCAGTATTTT. Its protein is CASSFGLGTDTQYF.

The V and J genes are TRBV5-4 and TRBJ2-2; maybe TRBD1 (6 bases). CDR3 length: 15 amino acids. The V and J ends lost 3 bases and 6 bases respectively, with 15 bases between them. Germline V gene lookup returns CDR1 SGHNT and CDR2 YYREEE (reference sequence). The CDR3 nucleotides are TGTGCCAGCAGCTGGGGGCCCGTAAGCGCCGGGGAGCTGTTTTTT. Encoded protein: CASSWGPVSAGELFF.

This clonotype showed up many times. This rearrangement joins TRBV29-1 to TRBJ1-2; D is possibly TRBD1 (5 bases). CDR1 is SQVTM and CDR2 is ANQGSEA in the germline V gene. The CDR3 sequence is 13 residues long. V lost 1 base and J 4 bases, leaving 10 bases between the germline ends. CDR3 region: CSVEAKGPYGYTF. CDR3 DNA sequence: TGCAGCGTTGAAGCAAAGGGACCCTATGGCTACACCTTC.

This clonotype was observed a handful of times. V usage is TRBV12-3 or TRBV12-4 and J usage is TRBJ2-2; 8 bases are a match to TRBD2. The V segment lost 0 bases and the J segment 5 bases; nucleotides outside the gene matches: 2. The CDR3 consists of 15 residues. CDR3 loop: CASSLAGGVTGELFF. CDR3 in DNA: TGTGCCAGCAGTTTAGCCGGGGGGGTAACCGGGGAGCTGTTTTTT.

There are many counts of this clonotype. This sequence joins TRBV6-2 or TRBV6-3 and TRBJ1-1, with 7 positions matching TRBD1. V lost 4 bases and J lost 0; bases outside the gene matches: 5. Germline-derived CDR1 and CDR2 are MNHEY and SVGEGT. The CDR3 length is 15 residues. For the CDR3, the DNA is TGTGCCAGCAGTTGGGGACAGCTTTTGAACACTGAAGCTTTCTTT. This gives the protein CASSWGQLLNTEAFF.

This chain joins TRBV4-3 and TRBJ2-3; 12 positions agree with TRBD2. CDR1 is LGHNA, CDR2 YSLEER, per germline. The CDR3 totals 16 residues. V dropped 0 bases and J dropped 4; count of bases not matched to a gene: 2. Written as DNA, the CDR3 is TGCGCCAGCAGCCAAGACCTAGCGGGAGGGCCAGATACGCAGTATTTT. This gives the protein CASSQDLAGGPDTQYF.

A single count supports this clonotype. CDR3 sequence reads: CASRLTGAPNEKLFF. The CDR3 nucleotides read TGCGCCAGCAGGCTTACAGGGGCTCCTAATGAAAAACTGTTTTTT. This sequence joins TRBV4-1 and TRBJ1-4, with 7 bases lining up with TRBD1. The CDR3 covers 15 residues. Germline CDR1 reads MGHRA; CDR2 reads YSYEKL. Germline trimming cut 6 bases from V and 3 bases from J; bases unmatched to any gene: 7.

This clonotype was counted ten times or more. This chain uses TRBV7-2 with TRBJ1-6; D is ambiguous. The germline V gene has CDR1 SGHTA and CDR2 FQGNSA. The V end lost 5 bases, the J end lost 5 bases, and 16 bases lay between the germline ends. This CDR3 has 16 amino acids. The CDR3 nucleotides are TGTGCCAGCAGCCCCCAGCCCGGAGGGAATAATTCACCCCTCCACTTT. It encodes CASSPQPGGNNSPLHF.

This clonotype was picked up many times. This chain uses TRBV3-1 with TRBJ1-1; a possible D gene is TRBD1 (5 bases). Between the trimmed V and J ends, which lost 4 bases and 4 bases, there was a span of 13 bases. This CDR3 is 14 amino acids long. CDR1 is LGHDT and CDR2 is YNNKEL in the germline V gene (reference sequence). The DNA for the CDR3 is TGTGCCAGCAGCCCCGGGGCCGCGGGCACTGAAGCTTTCTTT. The encoded protein is CASSPGAAGTEAFF.

In its sample, this clonotype was seen many times. The rearrangement links TRBV20-1 to TRBJ1-2, with D uncertain. The germline V gene encodes CDR1 DFQATT and CDR2 SNEGSKA (reference sequence). The CDR3 length is 12 residues. The V end was cut by 4 bases, the J end by 7 bases, with 13 bases between. CDR3 sequence (DNA): TGCAGTGCTAAGCCCCAGGCTTCTGGCTACACCTTC. Translating it yields CSAKPQASGYTF.

Ten or more counts support this clonotype. DNA for the CDR3: TGCGCCAGCAGCCAAGATAGGGGAGTAACTGAAGCTTTCTTT. This encodes CASSQDRGVTEAFF. This sequence joins TRBV4-1 and TRBJ1-1; D possibly corresponds to TRBD1 (5 bases). Germline V gene data show CDR1 as MGHRA and CDR2 as YSYEKL. The V and J ends lost 0 bases and 5 bases respectively, with 10 bases between them. This CDR3 region has 14 residues.

The gene calls are TRBV7-9 and TRBJ1-1; 9 bases align to TRBD1. The CDR3 loop spans 15 amino acids. J gave up 5 bases and V 5 bases, and 9 bases lay outside the gene matches. The germline gives CDR1 SEHNR, CDR2 FQNEAQ (reference sequence). CDR3 DNA: TGTGCCAGCAGCCACCGGACAGGGGCGAGGACTGAAGCTTTCTTT. This encodes CASSHRTGARTEAFF.

This clonotype was seen many times. The chain is built from TRBV15 and TRBJ1-2; no definite D call. CDR3 size: 17 residues. CDR1 is LNHNV, CDR2 YYDKDF, per germline (reference sequence). V was trimmed by 4 bases and J by 0 bases, leaving 18 bases between them. The CDR3: CATSTKDEGRANYGYTF. CDR3 nucleotides: TGTGCCACCAGCACAAAAGATGAAGGGAGAGCTAACTATGGCTACACCTTC.

This clonotype was detected a few times. The rearrangement uses TRBV20-1 and TRBJ1-1; 10 bases align to TRBD1. CDR3 length: 15 residues. Germline V CDR1 and CDR2: DFQATT, SNEGSKA (reference sequence). Trimming removed 3 bases from V and 4 bases from J; junction bases left unmatched: 8. The CDR3 spells CSARDRQGARTEAFF. The CDR3 DNA follows: TGCAGTGCTAGGGACCGACAGGGGGCTCGCACTGAAGCTTTCTTT.

This clonotype was counted ten times or more. The chain uses TRBV18 and TRBJ2-1; a possible D gene is TRBD1 (6 bases). The ends were cut back, 6 bases at V and 9 bases at J, with 21 bases in the middle. There are 15 residues in the CDR3. CDR1 is KGHSH and CDR2 is LQKENI in the germline V gene. This CDR3 reads CASSWTDTNFGEQFF. The CDR3, as DNA: TGTGCCAGCTCCTGGACAGATACTAACTTCGGTGAGCAGTTCTTC.

This clonotype has more than one count but fewer than ten. The rearrangement joins TRBV7-2 to TRBJ2-6, with 7 bases matching TRBD1. The CDR3 contains 15 residues. Unmatched junction bases numbered 4, after V lost 4 bases and J lost 4 bases. Germline V gives CDR1 SGHTA, CDR2 FQGNSA. The CDR3 region is CASSSTGVGANVLTF. CDR3 coding DNA: TGTGCCAGCAGCTCAACAGGGGTCGGGGCCAACGTCCTGACTTTC.

This clonotype was detected a few times. This rearrangement joins TRBV20-1 to TRBJ2-3; 7 bases align to TRBD2. Germline V gives CDR1 DFQATT, CDR2 SNEGSKA (reference sequence). Losses at the gene ends were 0 bases for V and 6 bases for J; bases not matched to a gene: 6. This CDR3 is built from 14 residues. As DNA, the CDR3 is TGCAGTGCTAGAGATGCGGGGGTAGTTGATACGCAGTATTTT. Amino acids: CSARDAGVVDTQYF.

This clonotype was counted a few times. This chain connects TRBV29-1 to TRBJ1-3; no clear D gene. Trimming removed 1 base from V and 7 bases from J, with 5 bases in between. The length of the CDR3 is 11 residues. Germline CDR1 and CDR2: SQVTM and ANQGSEA. The CDR3, as DNA: TGCAGCGTTGAAGTATTGAACACCATATATTTT. Encoded protein: CSVEVLNTIYF.

The rearrangement links TRBV5-4 to TRBJ2-2, with D unclear. This CDR3 has 13 amino acids. V gave up 0 bases and J gave up 6 bases, with 6 bases separating them. From germline, CDR1 is SGHNT and CDR2 YYREEE (reference sequence). In DNA form, the CDR3 reads TGTGCCAGCAGCTTGGGAAATGCCGGGGAGCTGTTTTTT. Its translation is CASSLGNAGELFF.

The rearrangement uses TRBV29-1 and TRBJ1-1; D gene unclear. The CDR3 length is 16 residues. Looked up from germline, CDR1 is SQVTM and CDR2 is ANQGSEA. V was clipped by 5 bases and J by 4 bases, with 23 bases between them. CDR3 sequence: CSVSTSGLVGGTEAFF. CDR3 in DNA: TGCAGCGTTTCGACTAGTGGGCTCGTTGGAGGCACTGAAGCTTTCTTT.

Many counts were recorded for this clonotype. The chain is built from TRBV28 and TRBJ1-5, with no clear D. Germline CDR1 reads MDHEN; CDR2 reads SYDVKM. Trimming left V 2 bases short and J 4 bases short, with 15 bases between. This CDR3 is built from 16 residues. Written as DNA, the CDR3 is TGTGCCAGCAGTTTAGTCCCCCCAGGCAGGAATCAGCCCCAGCATTTT. This codes for CASSLVPPGRNQPQHF.

There are a few counts of this clonotype. This chain joins TRBV7-2 and TRBJ1-6; TRBD1 matches at 9 bases. The CDR3 totals 15 residues. Germline V gene lookup returns CDR1 SGHTA and CDR2 FQGNSA. The V gene end was trimmed by 1 base and the J gene end by 14 bases; junction bases not matched to a gene: 9. CDR3 coding DNA: TGTGCCAGCAGCTTAGGGGGGGGACAGGGATTGTCCCTCCACTTT. Residues: CASSLGGGQGLSLHF. Full variable domain (rest looked up from reference TRBV7-2 and TRBJ1-6): GAGVSQSPSNKVTEKGKDVELRCDPISGHTALYWYRQSLGQGLEFLIYFQGNSAPDKSGLPSDRFSAERTGGSVSTLTIQRTQQEDSAVYLCASSLGGGQGLSLHFGNGTRLTVT.

This clonotype was counted a few times. J is TRBJ2-7 and V is TRBV2; tentatively, D is TRBD2 (5 bases). The CDR3 totals 13 residues. CDR1 is SNHLY and CDR2 is FYNNEI in the germline V gene. The V gene lost 4 bases and the J gene lost 7 bases, with 14 bases spanning the gap. DNA for the CDR3: TGTGCCAGCAGTGGGGTTCCCTCGGGGGAGCAGTACTTC. This codes for CASSGVPSGEQYF.